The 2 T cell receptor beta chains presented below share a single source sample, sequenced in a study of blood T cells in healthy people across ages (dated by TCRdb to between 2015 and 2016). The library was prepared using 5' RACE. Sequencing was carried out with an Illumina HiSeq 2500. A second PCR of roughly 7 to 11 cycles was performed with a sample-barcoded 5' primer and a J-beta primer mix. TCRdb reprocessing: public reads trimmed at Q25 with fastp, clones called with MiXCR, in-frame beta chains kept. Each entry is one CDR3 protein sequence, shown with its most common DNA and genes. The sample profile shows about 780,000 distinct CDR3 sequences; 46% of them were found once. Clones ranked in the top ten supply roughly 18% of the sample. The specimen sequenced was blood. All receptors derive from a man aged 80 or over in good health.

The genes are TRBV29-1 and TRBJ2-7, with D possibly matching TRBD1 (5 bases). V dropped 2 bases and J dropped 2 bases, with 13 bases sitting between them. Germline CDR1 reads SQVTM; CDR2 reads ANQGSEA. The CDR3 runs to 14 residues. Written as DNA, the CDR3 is TGCAGCGTTGAAAGTTCCACGGACACCTACGAGCAGTACTTC. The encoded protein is CSVESSTDTYEQYF.

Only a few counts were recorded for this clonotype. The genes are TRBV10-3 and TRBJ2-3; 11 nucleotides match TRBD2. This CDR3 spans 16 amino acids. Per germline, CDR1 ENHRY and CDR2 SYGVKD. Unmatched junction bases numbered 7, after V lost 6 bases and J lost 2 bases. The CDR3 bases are TGTGCCATCAGCGAGACTAGCGGGATGCCCACAGATACGCAGTATTTT. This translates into CAISETSGMPTDTQYF.